The 15 T cell receptor beta chains given below trace back to one sample, sequenced in a study of blood T cell repertoires in COVID-19. The table came from immunoSEQ multiplex PCR; TCRdb's copy has only in-frame clones and leaves some out. The data hold some 73,000 clones, with about four fifths observed a single time. Specimen: peripheral blood. These receptor sequences come from a woman aged 55-70 years with acute or convalescent COVID-19.

This chain links TRBV29-1 with TRBJ2-3, with D perhaps TRBD1 (6 bases). Looked up from germline, CDR1 is SQVTM and CDR2 is ANQGSEA. V lost 6 bases to trimming and J lost 3 bases, with 22 bases between them. This CDR3 has 16 residues. CDR3 nucleotides: TGCAGCGTCGACCTAAGGATACAGGGAAGTACAGATACGCAGTATTTT. Residues: CSVDLRIQGSTDTQYF.

This sequence joins TRBV3-1 (or the pseudogene TRBV3-2) and TRBJ1-6; D unresolved. V dropped 3 bases and J dropped 7 bases, with 10 bases sitting between them. The CDR3 length is 14 residues. Germline V gives CDR1 LGHDT, CDR2 YNNKEL (reference sequence). The CDR3 nucleotides are TGTGCCAGCAGCCAGGGCCAGGCAAATTCACCCCTCCACTTT. This sequence encodes CASSQGQANSPLHF.

This clone showed up just a few times. This chain connects TRBV7-9 to TRBJ2-7; D is possibly TRBD1 (5 bases). This CDR3 is 16 amino acids long. The ends were cut back, 6 bases at V and 4 bases at J, with 22 bases in the middle. The germline CDR1 and CDR2 sequences are SEHNR and FQNEAQ (reference sequence). The CDR3 sequence is CASSSYSGLVGYEQYF. DNA for the CDR3: TGTGCCAGCAGTTCATACTCAGGGTTGGTTGGTTACGAGCAGTACTTC.

The sample holds a few counts of this clone. This chain uses TRBV28 with TRBJ1-1; 10 bases agree with TRBD1. CDR1 and CDR2 from the germline V gene are MDHEN and SYDVKM. The CDR3 extends over 17 amino acids. J lost 1 base, V lost 5 bases, and 10 bases had no gene match. CDR3 nucleotide sequence: TGTGCCAGCAGTCAATTGCTACGGACAGGGGGGAACACTGAAGCTTTCTTT. Translating gives CASSQLLRTGGNTEAFF.

The J gene is TRBJ2-4, the V gene TRBV9; 7 bases line up with TRBD2. V gave up 4 bases and J gave up 11 bases; unmatched junction bases: 6. The CDR3 totals 12 residues. The germline CDR1 and CDR2 sequences are SGDLS and YYNGEE. The CDR3 reads CASSPGLGVQYF. The CDR3 DNA follows: TGTGCCAGCAGCCCAGGACTAGGGGTTCAGTACTTC.

CDR3 sequence reads: CATSTGGHNQPQHF. The CDR3 nucleotides are TGTGCCACCAGCACAGGGGGCCACAATCAGCCCCAGCATTTT. The chain combines TRBV24-1 with TRBJ1-5, with 9 positions matching TRBD1. CDR1 and CDR2 from the germline V gene are KGHDR and SFDVKD. The CDR3 contains 14 residues. V lost 7 bases to trimming and J lost 3 bases; unmatched junction nucleotides: 3.

There are a few counts of this clone. The rearrangement links TRBV6-1 to TRBJ1-1; no firm D call. Deletions cut 1 base from V and 4 bases from J, with 16 bases between. In germline, CDR1 is MNHNS, CDR2 SASEGT. This CDR3 spans 16 amino acids. The CDR3 DNA sequence: TGTGCCAGCAGTGAAGTGTCTACCCTCCGTTCCACTGAAGCTTTCTTT. This translates into CASSEVSTLRSTEAFF.

The chain carries TRBV21-1 and TRBJ1-3; TRBD1 reflects the table's D call only, with no check against the DNA. TRBV21-1 is tagged as a pseudogene. CDR3 length equals 16 residues. CDR3 sequence: CASSITGTGAGNTIYF. CDR3 in DNA: TGTGCCAGCAGCATAACCGGGACAGGGGCTGGAAACACCATATATTTT.

The chain carries TRBV4-1 and TRBJ2-1; D not resolved. The CDR3 length is 13 residues. V dropped 0 bases and J dropped 9 bases, with 9 bases sitting between them. Germline CDR1 MGHRA, CDR2 YSYEKL. Here the CDR3 reads CASSQELPGEQFF. CDR3 nucleotides: TGCGCCAGCAGCCAAGAGCTGCCGGGTGAGCAGTTCTTC.

CDR3 DNA: TGTGCCAGCAGTGTTAACAGTTACACCGGGGAGCTGTTTTTT. Protein sequence: CASSVNSYTGELFF. The chain employs TRBV6-4 and TRBJ2-2; unclear D gene. This CDR3 comprises 14 residues. V lost 4 bases to trimming and J lost 3 bases, with 9 bases between them. Germline CDR1 and CDR2: MRHNA and SNTAGT.

The chain links TRBV7-3 to TRBJ2-5; no reliable D call. V was pared by 3 bases and J by 1 base, with 6 bases between. The V gene's germline CDR1 is SGHTA and CDR2 FQGTGA. The CDR3 spans 13 residues. The CDR3 bases are TGTGCCAGCAGCTTGAGCACCCAAGAGACCCAGTACTTC. It translates to CASSLSTQETQYF.

V usage is TRBV28 and J usage is TRBJ1-1, with a tentative D call TRBD1 (5 bases). The CDR3 contains 13 residues. Trimming cost V 2 bases and J 1 base, with 5 bases left between them. Germline assignment: CDR1 MDHEN and CDR2 SYDVKM. CDR3 nucleotide sequence: TGTGCCAGCAGTTTACAGGGGAACACTGAAGCTTTCTTT. Protein sequence: CASSLQGNTEAFF.

The V gene is TRBV30, the J gene TRBJ1-3, with TRBD1 matching over 10 bases. After removal of 3 bases from V and 6 bases from J, the junction contained 5 bases not matched to a gene. CDR3 length: 14 residues. CDR1 and CDR2 (germline): GTSNPN, SVGIG (reference sequence). The CDR3, as DNA: TGTGCCTGGAGCACCGGGACAGGGGCAAACACCATATATTTT. Translation: CAWSTGTGANTIYF.

The chain uses TRBV28 and TRBJ1-2; D is uncertain. V lost 6 bases to trimming and J lost 2 bases, with 4 bases between them. Germline V gene data show CDR1 as MDHEN and CDR2 as SYDVKM. The CDR3 covers 11 residues. CDR3 amino acids: CASSRNYGYTF. CDR3 nucleotides: TGTGCCAGCAGCAGGAACTATGGCTACACCTTC.

The chain uses TRBV7-6 and TRBJ2-1; 7 nucleotides agree with TRBD2. Germline values: CDR1 SGHVS, CDR2 FNYEAQ. The V gene end was trimmed by 1 base and the J gene end by 9 bases; junction bases not matched to a gene: 0. There are 12 residues in the CDR3. Here the CDR3 reads CASSLVAGEQFF. As DNA, the CDR3 is TGTGCCAGCAGCTTAGTAGCGGGTGAGCAGTTCTTC.